This TCR beta chain was profiled in a study of T-cell memory formation after mild COVID-19 (dated by TCRdb to 2020 to 2023). With respect to the entire study: TCR sequence clusters from the two donors were largely donor specific. In two donors, T-cell clones that expanded and contracted after mild COVID-19 were followed by sequencing TCRalpha and TCRbeta repertoires longitudinally. The cohort was made up of two young adult volunteers, one female and one male, who were previously healthy. Broader findings and caveats from the paper: Contracting CD4+ clones turned up mainly in the CM and EM memory subsets, whereas EMRA was where CD8+ clones were enriched. The study included only a couple of mild cases, and larger cohorts that include severe cases with pre-infection samples were judged to be necessary. Some responding clones were detected in pre-infection memory, which suggested that pre-existing cross-reactive memory T cells had joined the SARS-CoV-2 response. Clones that contracted from day 15 to 85 showed balanced CD4/CD8 phenotypes, whereas a second wave of clones that expanded from day 15 to 37 leaned towards CD4+. SARS-CoV-2 specificity was not confirmed for the second-wave clones peaking on day 37.

PBMCs were isolated by Ficoll-Paque density gradient centrifugation. V is shortened by 0 bases, J by 4 bases, and the region joining them spans 9 bases. The CDR3 runs 14 amino acids, cysteine and phenylalanine included. The read is trimmed to its CDR3 DNA, 42 bases read in frame from base 1. CDR1 and CDR2 were assigned from the germline V gene as SGHAT and FQNNGV. Sequencer: Illumina NovaSeq 6000. TCRalpha and TCRbeta cDNA libraries were constructed by 5'RACE with constant-segment primers, with sample barcodes and unique molecular identifiers being introduced. Trizol reagent was used to extract RNA from every sample. Amplification of the libraries took two PCR steps, and the second step added a second sample barcode plus Illumina TruSeq adapters. Sequencing of libraries was performed on an Illumina NovaSeq with 2 x 150 bp paired-end reads. In the paper's pipeline: Demultiplexing of reads and collapsing into UMI-guided consensus sequences were performed with migec v1.2.7. Using mixcr v2.1.11, UMI consensuses were aligned to TRA and TRB V and J templates and then assembled into clonotypes. A clonotype was counted as expanded or contracted only if both edgeR and NoisET called the change significant, with noise models trained on biological replicates. For edgeR calls, the cutoffs were a false discovery rate-adjusted p below 0.01 and a log2 fold-change threshold of 1. As an exploratory analysis of dynamics, max-normalized trajectories of the 1000 most abundant clonotypes were examined by PCA with hierarchical clustering. Each responding clone was given a CD4 or CD8 phenotype based on the CD4+ and CD8+ repertoires, which had been sequenced separately. In TCRdb, the public reads were trimmed at Q25 with fastp and aligned with MiXCR, with productive beta chains retained. Rows with a matching CDR3 protein are joined into one entry that keeps the most common DNA and genes. These V and J calls derive from TCRdb rather than the authors' analysis. The sample table lists roughly 150,000 distinct CDR3 sequences, more than 12% of them with a count of one. The ten top clones hold 13% to 15% of the sample.

Turning to this clonotype: There is no known antigen for this receptor. No per-base quality is available; no much larger clone lies one base away.

The clonotype was recovered from an adult woman who had mild COVID-19 (a few samples of this study predate the infection). The sample titles of this study are shuffled in the database, so cell type and time point are left out; the donor was told from shared clones. The sequenced sample was PBMCs or a T cell subset sorted from them (not recorded which). This chain is built from TRBV11-2 and TRBJ1-2, with TRBD1 tentatively as D gene (5 bases match). The nucleotides read TGTGCCAGCAGCTTAGAGGACACCATCTATGGCTACACCTTC. This gives the protein CASSLEDTIYGYTF.